The clone carrying this T cell receptor beta chain was detected a few times. The antigen is undetermined. This table comes from immunoSEQ multiplex PCR, and its TCRdb copy is limited to in-frame clones, with some not included. The sample yields some 98,000 clones, roughly 87% seen once. These data are taken from a study of OX40 agonist ivuxolimab in advanced cancers. Whole-study results and caveats: Researchers report that CD8+ T cells had, on average, more expanded clones than CD4+.

J was trimmed by 6 bases and V by 7 bases; bases with no gene match: 6. This CDR3 has 14 amino acids. The germline gives CDR1 LNHDA, CDR2 SQIVND (reference sequence). The sequence was obtained from an adult with an advanced solid tumor such as melanoma, head and neck, liver or kidney cancer. The chain carries TRBV19 and TRBJ1-2, with 12 bases matching TRBD1. The sequenced sample was CD4+ or CD8+ T cells sorted from blood, obtained in a trial of the OX40 agonist ivuxolimab. The CDR3 DNA is TGTGCCAGTAACCGGGGACAGGGGGCGAATGGCTACACCTTC. Its translation is CASNRGQGANGYTF.